One and the same sample provided the 25 T cell receptor beta chains below, sequenced in a study of blood T cells in healthy people across ages. Together with a sample-barcoded 5' primer, a J-beta primer mix was included in a second PCR lasting about 6 to 12 cycles. TCRdb independently ran MiXCR on the 5' RACE reads; one entry per CDR3 protein. The sample holds approximately 960,000 distinct CDR3 sequences, 25% to 30% seen once. In addition, the sample was reused for a study of T cells of mothers and their children.

Sequencing was done on a sample of blood. These receptors were taken from a woman aged 40 to 55 in good health.

This chain connects TRBV7-8 to TRBJ1-1; 8 bases map to TRBD1. This CDR3 spans 16 amino acids. Germline lookup yields CDR1 SGHVS and CDR2 FQNEAQ. V trimming: 4 bases; J trimming: 6 bases; junction bases outside the gene matches: 13. CDR3 in amino acids: CASSSPHGQGSPEAFF. The CDR3 DNA reads as TGTGCCAGCAGCTCCCCCCACGGACAGGGAAGTCCTGAAGCTTTCTTT.

This clonotype was counted a few times. This rearrangement joins TRBV15 to TRBJ1-2, with 7 bases that match TRBD1. The CDR3 is 14 residues long. V lost 3 bases, J lost 8 bases, and 9 bases stayed unmatched. CDR1 is LNHNV, CDR2 YYDKDF, per germline (reference sequence). The CDR3 coding sequence is TGTGCCACCAGCAGCGACAGGGCCGGAGGAGGCTACACCTTC. Translation gives CATSSDRAGGGYTF.

The V and J genes are TRBV12-3 or TRBV12-4 and TRBJ1-1, with unresolved D. The CDR3 has 13 amino acids. Trimming shortened V by 6 bases and J by 5 bases, and 13 bases separated the two germline ends. DNA for the CDR3: TGTGCCAGCAGCTTACAGAGGATGACTGAAGCTTTCTTT. This translates into CASSLQRMTEAFF.

This chain joins TRBV3-1 and TRBJ2-7, with D perhaps matching TRBD2 (5 bases). Between the trimmed V and J ends, which lost 0 bases and 5 bases, there was a span of 14 bases. The CDR3 length is 15 residues. Germline V gives CDR1 LGHDT, CDR2 YNNKEL (reference sequence). CDR3 amino acids: CASSQEWTRVDEQYF. CDR3 coding DNA: TGTGCCAGCAGCCAAGAATGGACGAGGGTCGACGAGCAGTACTTC.

This clonotype was seen more than once but under ten times. J is TRBJ1-1 and V is TRBV3-1, with TRBD1 as a possible D gene (6 bases). This CDR3 spans 17 amino acids. Germline loops: CDR1 LGHDT, CDR2 YNNKEL (reference sequence). V lost 0 bases to trimming and J lost 1 base, with 15 bases between them. Here the CDR3 DNA reads TGTGCCAGCAGCCAAGATGTATGGGGCAGGGGGAACACTGAAGCTTTCTTT. Translating gives CASSQDVWGRGNTEAFF.

CDR3 protein: CASMEGGIYEQYF. In DNA form, the CDR3 reads TGTGCCAGCATGGAGGGGGGAATCTACGAGCAGTACTTC. The rearrangement links TRBV28 to TRBJ2-7, with D tentatively TRBD1 or TRBD2 (6 bases each). CDR1 and CDR2 from the germline V gene are MDHEN and SYDVKM. CDR3 length: 13 residues. The V gene lost 7 bases and the J gene lost 3 bases, with 13 bases spanning the gap.

This clonotype was counted many times. The genes are TRBV6-2 or TRBV6-3 and TRBJ2-7, with 7 bases aligning to TRBD2. V gave up 7 bases and J gave up 4 bases; unmatched junction bases: 10. The CDR3 extends over 14 amino acids. Germline CDR1 is MNHEY and CDR2 is SVGEGT. The CDR3 loop is CASTPYGGGYEQYF. The CDR3 nucleotides read TGTGCCAGCACACCCTACGGCGGGGGATACGAGCAGTACTTC.

This clonotype has more than one count but fewer than ten. DNA of the CDR3: TGTGCCAGCAGTTTAACCCCCCGTAGGGGCGCAGATACGCAGTATTTT. Its translation: CASSLTPRRGADTQYF. The chain combines TRBV12-3 or TRBV12-4 with TRBJ2-3, with D perhaps matching TRBD1 (5 bases). CDR3 length: 16 residues. Trimming stripped 2 bases from V and 4 bases from J, with 16 bases between.

The chain combines TRBV7-2 with TRBJ2-1, with 8 bases fitting TRBD2. Germline CDR1 is SGHTA and CDR2 is FQGNSA. The CDR3 loop spans 14 amino acids. After removal of 1 base from V and 6 bases from J, the junction contained 2 bases not matched to a gene. DNA for the CDR3: TGTGCCAGCAGCTTAGGACTAGCGAGCAATGAGCAGTTCTTC. Encoded protein: CASSLGLASNEQFF.

This clonotype was observed a handful of times. The chain carries TRBV6-5 and TRBJ2-3, with no clear D. Germline CDR1 MNHEY, CDR2 SVGAGI. This CDR3 is 16 amino acids long. Trimming cost V 0 bases and J 1 base, with 11 bases left between them. CDR3 bases: TGTGCCAGCAGTTACTCGGGTCAAATACGCACAGATACGCAGTATTTT. Translated, it gives CASSYSGQIRTDTQYF.

This clonotype has only a few counts. This rearrangement joins TRBV6-5 to TRBJ1-5, with D possibly TRBD1 on 5 matching bases. Trimming took off 5 bases at V and 5 bases at J, with 13 bases between the two ends. This CDR3 contains 14 residues. Germline V gene sequence: CDR1 MNHEY, CDR2 SVGAGI. The CDR3 reads CASSNWGGDQPQHF. The CDR3 DNA follows: TGTGCCAGCAGTAACTGGGGGGGGGATCAGCCCCAGCATTTT.

Details on this clonotype: A much more abundant neighbour one base away suggests this may be a read error. V gene TRBV5-1 combines with J gene TRBJ1-4; 10 bases are a match to TRBD1. Germline V gene lookup returns CDR1 SGHRS and CDR2 YFSETQ. There are 13 residues in the CDR3. CDR3 region: CASSGTGVEKRFF. The CDR3 bases are TGCGCCAGCAGCGGGACAGGGGTCGAAAAACGGTTTTTT.

This chain links TRBV7-2 with TRBJ1-1, with a tentative D call TRBD1 (6 bases). Germline V gene data show CDR1 as SGHTA and CDR2 as FQGNSA. Trimming removed 5 bases at V and 10 bases at J, with 14 bases between. This CDR3 region has 12 residues. CDR3 in amino acids: CASSITGTRAFF. The CDR3 DNA sequence: TGTGCCAGCAGCATCACCGGGACAAGAGCTTTCTTT.

This clonotype was counted a few times. J is TRBJ1-4 and V is TRBV12-3 or TRBV12-4; 8 bases agree with TRBD1. The V and J ends lost 7 bases and 6 bases, in that order; junction bases with no gene match: 10. The CDR3 covers 15 residues. The CDR3 DNA is TGTGCCAGCACTCGAGACAGGGGCGATTATGAAAAACTGTTTTTT. It specifies CASTRDRGDYEKLFF.

This clonotype was recorded many times. The rearrangement links TRBV3-1 to TRBJ2-7; D gene unclear. In germline, CDR1 is LGHDT, CDR2 YNNKEL (reference sequence). This CDR3 region has 16 residues. Trimming removed 0 bases from V and 2 bases from J, with 14 bases in between. CDR3 sequence (DNA): TGTGCCAGCAGCCAAGAGGGGATTGAGGATACCTACGAGCAGTACTTC. This gives the protein CASSQEGIEDTYEQYF.

The genes are TRBV12-3 or TRBV12-4 and TRBJ2-3; possible D gene TRBD1, 5 bases. The length of the CDR3 is 14 residues. Trimming pared 3 bases from V and 2 bases from J, leaving 9 bases between. This chain's CDR3 is CASSFQGFTDTQYF. Written as DNA, the CDR3 is TGTGCCAGCAGTTTCCAGGGCTTCACAGATACGCAGTATTTT.

This clonotype has a handful of counts. The rearrangement links TRBV7-3 to TRBJ2-1; D could derive from TRBD1 or TRBD2 (6 bases each). V lost 5 bases to trimming and J lost 3 bases, with 17 bases between them. This CDR3 is built from 16 residues. CDR1 and CDR2 (germline): SGHTA, FQGTGA. For the CDR3, the DNA is TGTGCCAGCAGCGACCTGGGGGCGCGGGGCTACAATGAGCAGTTCTTC. It yields the protein CASSDLGARGYNEQFF.

The chain combines TRBV3-1 with TRBJ1-2; no clear D gene. Between the trimmed V and J ends, which lost 2 bases and 6 bases, there was a span of 7 bases. The CDR3 loop spans 12 amino acids. Germline V gene sequence: CDR1 LGHDT, CDR2 YNNKEL (reference sequence). CDR3 amino acids: CASSQSADGYTF. CDR3 nucleotide sequence: TGTGCCAGCAGCCAATCAGCAGATGGCTACACCTTC.

For this clonotype: At one end the junction does not follow the germline gene, possibly because of a read error. The chain is built from TRBV7-2 and TRBJ2-3; D uncertain. This CDR3 has 15 amino acids. Germline V gene data show CDR1 as SGHTA and CDR2 as FQGNSA. The chain's CDR3 is CASSLANARIDAQYF. CDR3 coding DNA: TGTGCCAGCAGCTTAGCTAACGCCCGCATAGATGCGCAGTATTTT.

Concerning this clonotype itself: A much larger clone sits a single nucleotide away, making a read error possible. The chain is built from TRBV9 and TRBJ2-1; TRBD1 matches 10 bases. Trimming removed 2 bases from V and 13 bases from J; junction bases left unmatched: 12. The CDR3 loop spans 15 amino acids. Germline V lookup: CDR1 SGDLS, CDR2 YYNGEE. CDR3 DNA: TGTGCCAGCAGCGTCGGGACAGGGGACCAAGAGACCCAGTTCTTC. This gives the protein CASSVGTGDQETQFF.

The chain employs TRBV28 and TRBJ1-1; possible D gene TRBD1, 6 bases. In germline, CDR1 is MDHEN, CDR2 SYDVKM. The CDR3 has 11 residues. The V end lost 10 bases, the J end lost 5 bases, and 11 bases lay between the germline ends. CDR3 bases: TGTGCCACCGGGGGCGGGACTGAAGCTTTCTTT. As protein: CATGGGTEAFF. Combining the CDR3 with reference TRBV28 and TRBJ1-1 gives the whole variable domain DVKVTQSSRYLVKRTGEKVFLECVQDMDHENMFWYRQDPGLGLRLIYFSYDVKMKEKGDIPEGYSVSREKKERFSLILESASTNQTSMYLCATGGGTEAFFGQGTRLTVV.

The J gene is TRBJ2-3, the V gene TRBV28; D might be TRBD2 (7 bases). V was clipped by 7 bases and J by 0 bases, with 14 bases between them. The CDR3 extends over 15 amino acids. Looked up from germline, CDR1 is MDHEN and CDR2 is SYDVKM. As DNA, the CDR3 is TGTGCCAGCACCGAACGGGGGGCCAGCACAGATACGCAGTATTTT. It specifies CASTERGASTDTQYF.

The chain carries TRBV24-1 and TRBJ1-1; TRBD1 matches at 8 bases. The CDR3 sequence is 14 residues long. From germline, CDR1 is KGHDR and CDR2 SFDVKD. V gave up 3 bases and J gave up 11 bases; unmatched junction bases: 10. The CDR3, as DNA: TGTGCCACCAGTGATGATAACGCCGACAGGGGCGCTTTCTTT. It codes for CATSDDNADRGAFF.

This clonotype was counted many times. The chain recombines TRBV3-1 with TRBJ2-7; D not certain. The CDR3 has 11 amino acids. Trimming took 1 base from V and 6 from J, leaving 4 bases between them. Looked up from germline, CDR1 is LGHDT and CDR2 is YNNKEL (reference sequence). The CDR3, as DNA: TGTGCCAGCAGCCAAGTGGGCGAGCAGTACTTC. Encoded protein: CASSQVGEQYF.

This clonotype was seen only a few times. CDR3 loop: CASSHESASSYNEQFF. The CDR3 DNA reads TGTGCCAGCAGCCATGAATCTGCTAGCTCCTACAATGAGCAGTTCTTC. The chain is built from TRBV4-2 and TRBJ2-1; D is undetermined. The V end was cut by 3 bases, the J end by 0 bases, with 12 bases between. This CDR3 is 16 amino acids long. Germline V gives CDR1 LGHNA, CDR2 YNFKEQ.